These T cell receptor beta chains were read from a single sample in a study of cytomegalovirus exposure and HLA in healthy donors. The table came from immunoSEQ multiplex PCR; TCRdb's copy has only in-frame clones and leaves some out. The sample records 100,000 or so clones, 81% being singletons. Material: PBMCs. The receptors stem from a man in his forties in good health and CMV-seropositive. Each CDR3 is given with its conserved first and last residue. A D gene is named only where the DNA matches it firmly. Rows give clone size only sometimes, using once, few, many, or a class for an expanded clone.

TRBD2 | TRBJ2-1 | TRBV6-5 | once | TGTGCCAGCAGTAACCCGGGACTAGCGGGAGGATACCAGTTCTTC | CASSNPGLAGGYQFF
TRBD2 | TRBJ2-2 | TRBV6-5 | - | TGTGCCAGCAGTCGCGGGAGGGCCCAAACCGGGGAGCTGTTTTTT | CASSRGRAQTGELFF
- | TRBJ1-2 | TRBV6-5 | once | TGTGCCAGCAGCTTGACAGCGTTTAACTATGGCTACACCTTC | CASSLTAFNYGYTF
- | TRBJ2-3 | TRBV5-4 | once | TGTGCCAGCAGCTTGAGATTAGCGAGCACAGATACGCAGTATTTT | CASSLRLASTDTQYF
- | TRBJ2-5 | TRBV27 | - | TGTGCCAGCAGTTTCCTCGAGACCCAGTACTTC | CASSFLETQYF
TRBD1 | TRBJ1-2 | TRBV7-3 | - | TGTGCCAGCAGCTTAAACAGGGGAGGTGGCTACACCTTC | CASSLNRGGGYTF
- | TRBJ1-5 | TRBV7-9 | - | TGTGCCAGCAGCCATCCCGGGGGGCCCCAGCATTTT | CASSHPGGPQHF
- | TRBJ2-3 | TRBV30 | - | TGTGCCTGGAGTGAGGGACTCACAGATACGCAGTATTTT | CAWSEGLTDTQYF
TRBD2 | TRBJ2-5 | TRBV7-2 | - | TGTGCCAGCAGCAAACCGGGACTAGCGGGAGGACCAAGGGCTGAGACCCAGTACTTC | CASSKPGLAGGPRAETQYF
- | TRBJ2-7 | TRBV15 | few | TGTGCCACGTCCGGGGGGCGCTGGGAGCAGTACTTC | CATSGGRWEQYF
- | TRBJ1-2 | TRBV30 | - | TGTGCCTGGACCAGCCCCTCCGGGGGGAAGGATGGCTACACCTTC | CAWTSPSGGKDGYTF
- | TRBJ1-6 | TRBV4-1 | - | TGCGCCAGCAGCCAAGATCTAGAAAGGGGCGATTCACCCCTCCACTTT | CASSQDLERGDSPLHF
- | TRBJ2-3 | TRBV4-2 | - | TGTGCCAGCAGCCAAGATCGGGAGCGGGTCACAGATACGCAGTATTTT | CASSQDRERVTDTQYF
TRBD1 | TRBJ2-2 | TRBV5-1 | - | TGCGCCAGCAGCTTGGGCCCCACAGGGGGCACCGGGGAGCTGTTTTTT | CASSLGPTGGTGELFF
TRBD2 | TRBJ2-7 | TRBV6-6 | - | TGTGCCAGCAGGGACCCGGGACTAGCTTACGAGCAGTACTTC | CASRDPGLAYEQYF
- | TRBJ1-1 | TRBV7-2 | - | TGTGCCAGCAGCTTACGGCGGGAGGGCACTGAAGCTTTCTTT | CASSLRREGTEAFF
TRBD1 | TRBJ1-4 | TRBV18 | - | TGTGCCAGCTCACCACCGGGACAGGGGGGTGAAAAACTGTTTTTT | CASSPPGQGGEKLFF
- | TRBJ2-7 | TRBV19 | - | TGTGCCAGTAGACAAAGATCCGACACCAGTTCCTACGAGCAGTACTTC | CASRQRSDTSSYEQYF
- | TRBJ1-2 | TRBV21-1 | - | TGTGCCAGCAGAATTGAAACCGGTTGCGGCTACACCTTC | CASRIETGCGYTF
TRBD2 | TRBJ2-7 | TRBV18 | - | TGTGCCAGCTCACTTTTTCTTCCCCAGCGGGAGGGGTACGAGCAGTACTTC | CASSLFLPQREGYEQYF
- | TRBJ2-2 | TRBV10-3 | - | TGTGCCATCAGTGGAGGCAAGGGGACCGGGGAGCTGTTTTTT | CAISGGKGTGELFF
TRBD1 | TRBJ2-5 | TRBV4-1 | - | TGCGCCAGCAGCCGAGGGACAGGGGTCGAGGGGGAGACCCAGTACTTC | CASSRGTGVEGETQYF
- | TRBJ1-6 | TRBV6-5 | - | TGTGCCAGCAGTTTAGGACAGAATAATTCACCCCTCCACTTT | CASSLGQNNSPLHF
- | TRBJ1-2 | TRBV29-1 | - | TGCAGCGTTGAACTGGTTGCGCAAGGCTACACCTTC | CSVELVAQGYTF
- | TRBJ2-2 | TRBV9 | - | TGTGCCAGCAGCCCTGAAAGGGGTTCCCACACCGGGGAGCTGTTTTTT | CASSPERGSHTGELFF
- | TRBJ2-6 | TRBV5-4 | - | TGTGCCAGCAGCCTGATTGGACAGAAGAATTCTGGGGCCAACGTCCTGACTTTC | CASSLIGQKNSGANVLTF
- | TRBJ1-3 | TRBV14 | - | TGTGCCAGCAGCCAAGAGACAGCTGGAAACACCATATATTTT | CASSQETAGNTIYF
TRBD1 | TRBJ1-2 | TRBV5-4 | once | TGTGCCAGCAGCCCGGGACAGGGGGCGCATGGCTACACCTTC | CASSPGQGAHGYTF
- | TRBJ1-3 | TRBV7-9 | few | TGTGCCAGCAGCGCCCGGGGGACTGGAAACACCATATATTTT | CASSARGTGNTIYF
- | TRBJ1-1 | TRBV15 | - | TGTGCCACCAGCTCTATTCCACGAACTGAAGCCTTCTTT | CATSSIPRTEAFF
- | TRBJ1-4 | TRBV5-1 | - | TGCGCCAGCAGCTTGGAAGGGGCAGGGGAAAAACTGTTTTTT | CASSLEGAGEKLFF
TRBD2 | TRBJ2-1 | TRBV15 | - | TGTGCCACCGGGGGCGGGGGGAGCTCCTACAATGAGCAGTTCTTC | CATGGGGSSYNEQFF
- | TRBJ1-5 | TRBV4-1 | - | TGCGCCAGCAGCCAATTCGACCCAAGTGGGTTCGGGGGCAATCAGCCCCAGCATTTT | CASSQFDPSGFGGNQPQHF
- | TRBJ2-7 | TRBV19 | - | TGTGCCAGTATGAACAGAATTACCTACGAGCAGTACTTC | CASMNRITYEQYF
- | TRBJ2-1 | TRBV5-6 | - | TGTGCCAGCACCTTAGAGCTCTACAATGAGCAGTTCTTC | CASTLELYNEQFF
TRBD1 | TRBJ1-2 | TRBV5-4 | - | TGTGCCAGCAGCGACAGGGGGGGCTATGGCTACACCTTC | CASSDRGGYGYTF
TRBD1 | TRBJ2-7 | TRBV7-9 | - | TGTTCCAGCAGCCCTAGGACAGGGCCTACCTACGAGCAGTACTTC | CSSSPRTGPTYEQYF
- | TRBJ1-1 | TRBV30 | - | TGTGCCTGGACCACCTCGGACATCCGAACACTGGGAGCTTTCTTT | CAWTTSDIRTLGAFF
- | TRBJ1-2 | TRBV5-1 | - | TGCGCCAGCAGCTTCCAGGGTCGTGGGAACTATGGCTACACCTTC | CASSFQGRGNYGYTF
- | TRBJ2-7 | TRBV7-6 | - | TGTGCCAGCAGCTCAATCCTAAACGGAGGAGGGTACGAGCAGTACTTC | CASSSILNGGGYEQYF
- | TRBJ2-7 | TRBV11-2 | few | TGTGCCAGCACCCCCCTCAGGGCACATTACGAGCAGTACTTC | CASTPLRAHYEQYF
- | TRBJ2-3 | TRBV2 | few | TGTGCCAGCCGGGAGCGGGCAGATACGCAGTATTTT | CASRERADTQYF
TRBD1 | TRBJ2-7 | TRBV15 | - | TGTGCCACCAGCAGTCCAGGGGGCGCGGGGGAGCAGTACTTC | CATSSPGGAGEQYF
- | TRBJ2-7 | TRBV4-2 | few | TGTGCCAGCAGCCAAGATCGCCTTCGGGGGTACGAGCAGTACTTC | CASSQDRLRGYEQYF
- | TRBJ1-2 | TRBV28 | - | TGTGCCAGCCCCCCCAGGAACTATGGCTACACCTTC | CASPPRNYGYTF
- | TRBJ1-2 | TRBV6-5 | few | TGTGCCAGCAGTCACAGGGATGGCTATGGCTACACCTTC | CASSHRDGYGYTF
TRBD2 | TRBJ2-2 | TRBV5-6 | - | TGTGCCAGCAGCTTCAAGCGGGGGGCCTCCGGGGAGCTGTTTTTT | CASSFKRGASGELFF
TRBD2 | TRBJ2-5 | TRBV28 | - | TGTGCCAGCAGTTCCGCTAGCGGACCCCAAGAGACCCAGTACTTC | CASSSASGPQETQYF
TRBD2 | TRBJ2-3 | TRBV7-9 | - | TGTGCCAGCAGTTCCGGACTAGCGGGGGGATCAGATACGCAGTATTTT | CASSSGLAGGSDTQYF
- | TRBJ2-1 | TRBV7-9 | - | TGTGCCAGCAGCTTACTTAGAGGGAATGAGCAGTTCTTC | CASSLLRGNEQFF
- | TRBJ2-7 | TRBV2 | - | TGTGCCACAACCTTGGAGGGGGGGGCGAGCGAGCAGTACTTC | CATTLEGGASEQYF
TRBD1 | TRBJ1-5 | TRBV6-6 | - | TGTGCCAGCAGTTACTACGAAACAGGGGTAGGCCAGCCCCAGCATTTT | CASSYYETGVGQPQHF
- | TRBJ1-5 | TRBV28 | - | TGTGCCAGCAGTTTAGGGGGAAAGAGGGGGCAGCCCCAGCATTTT | CASSLGGKRGQPQHF
- | TRBJ1-5 | TRBV27 | - | TGTGCCAGCAGTTTATATGCAGGGATTGGCAATCAGCCCCAGCATTTT | CASSLYAGIGNQPQHF
- | TRBJ2-7 | TRBV11-1 | - | TGTGCCAGCAGCTTAGCGGCGGTTGGTACCTCCGGCGAGCAGTACTTC | CASSLAAVGTSGEQYF